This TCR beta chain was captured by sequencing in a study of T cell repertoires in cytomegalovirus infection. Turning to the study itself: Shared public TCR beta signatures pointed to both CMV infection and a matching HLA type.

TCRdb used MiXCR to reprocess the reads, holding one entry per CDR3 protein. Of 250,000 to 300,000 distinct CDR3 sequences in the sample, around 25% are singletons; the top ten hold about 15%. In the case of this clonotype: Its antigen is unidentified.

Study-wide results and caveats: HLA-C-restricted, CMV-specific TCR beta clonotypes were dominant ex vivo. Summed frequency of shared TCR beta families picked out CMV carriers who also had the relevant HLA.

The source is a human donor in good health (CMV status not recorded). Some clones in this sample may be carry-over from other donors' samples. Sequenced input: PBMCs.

The DNA of the CDR3 is TGCGCCAGCAGGAGACAGGTCTCTGGAAACACCATATATTTT. It codes for CASRRQVSGNTIYF. The chain combines TRBV5-1 with TRBJ1-3; perhaps TRBD1 as D (6 bases). Trimming stripped 5 bases from V and 0 bases from J, with 9 bases between. CDR1 and CDR2 from the germline V gene are SGHRS and YFSETQ. The CDR3 length is 14 residues.